This T cell receptor (beta chain) was recovered during a study of Graves' ophthalmopathy and Graves' hyperthyroidism (dated by TCRdb to between 2018 and 2020). In terms of the full investigation: Peripheral blood was collected before any treatment was given, at the time of initial diagnosis. The study used TCR beta repertoire signatures to distinguish Graves' ophthalmopathy from Graves' hyperthyroidism and to predict progression to ophthalmopathy. In total, approximately 130 blood samples were TCR-sequenced: 40 to 45 ophthalmopathy, around 75 hyperthyroidism and roughly 17 hyperthyroidism-to-ophthalmopathy patients. To explore V-J signatures distinguishing ophthalmopathy from hyperthyroidism, a discovery set of about a hundred patients (roughly 45 ophthalmopathy, 57 stable hyperthyroidism) was enrolled. For independent validation, a separate cohort was made up of some 18 hyperthyroidism patients plus 17 patients who later progressed from hyperthyroidism to ophthalmopathy. In roughly 6 hyperthyroidism patients, T-cell repertoires of thyroid tissue and blood were compared. Following sample collection, hyperthyroidism patients were given methimazole at a starting dose of 30 mg daily, and ophthalmopathy patients were given high-dose intravenous methylprednisolone. Beyond this particular receptor, the publication reports: In validation, the model predicted ophthalmopathy progression with about 70% sensitivity and approximately 78% specificity; roughly eleven predicted patients were CT-confirmed with GO in a median of around 6 months. Sample size was not statistically predetermined, and group allocation was not concealed from the investigators. Among expanded thyroid clonotypes with frequency above 0.001, most also showed up in blood, which suggests that blood repertoires may reflect the thyroid immune response. In cross-validation, the 13-signature model distinguished ophthalmopathy from stable hyperthyroidism with about 90% sensitivity and 81% to 83% specificity, and in the test set the corresponding values were roughly 80% and 76%.

This clonotype appeared many times. What this receptor recognizes is not known. Within one base of it there is no much larger clone, and no base qualities were kept. Hyperthyroidism was defined as stable when no progression to ophthalmopathy occurred within 18 months of follow-up. The hyperthyroidism patients were 18 to 65 years old and newly diagnosed, with a disease duration of less than 2 months. Patients were excluded if they had other autoimmune diseases, uncontrolled infections, pregnancy or lactation. Diagnosis was based on clinical symptoms, serum thyroxine, TRAb, thyroid ultrasound and orbital computed tomography. PBMCs were isolated from about 9 ml of fresh peripheral blood by Ficoll-Paque density gradient centrifugation. Total RNA was extracted with Trizol reagent and quality-checked on an Agilent 2100 Bioanalyzer. CDR1 and CDR2 are drawn from the germline V gene: SGHRS, YFSETQ. The CDR3 sequence holds 15 residues, the cysteine and phenylalanine included. CDR3 DNA only is kept here, 45 bases in frame from base 1. V loses 0 bases, J loses 2 bases, and the germline ends lie 12 bases apart.

TCR beta CDR3 regions were amplified from RNA transcripts for repertoire sequencing. The first round was an RT-PCR using HTBI primers with the Qiagen OneStep RT-PCR kit, and this first round was followed by a second-round multiplex PCR, then size selection and purification. The libraries underwent paired-end sequencing with 100 bp reads on an Illumina HiSeq2000. In the source study's methods: SOAPnuke was used for read processing, and reads with adapters, uncalled bases, a mean Phred below 15, or no exact constant-primer or identifier match were discarded. COPE v1.2.5 was used to merge high-quality paired reads. Each unique nucleotide sequence was treated as a clonotype, and MiTCR v1.1 was used to align the clonotypes to the IMGT TRB V, D and J references. The analysis was limited to V-J combinations with a frequency above 0.0001, which together covered more than 99% of repertoires. For each V-J combination, a TCR clonal expansion and chaos score was defined as F50 clonal expansion divided by the chaos observed in the TCRdist matrix. Welch's t-statistics and random forest were used to reduce the features to about twelve V-J combinations, which were then used as input to a naive Bayes classifier. The Morisita-Horn index was used to measure how similar the thyroid and blood repertoires were. The public reads were quality trimmed at Q25 with fastp and then assembled into clones with MiXCR by TCRdb, keeping productive beta chains. Records with the same CDR3 protein are collapsed into one entry carrying the most frequent genes and DNA. The V and J calls follow TCRdb's processing rather than the paper's. The sample yields 400,000 or so distinct CDR3 sequences; approximately 18% were counted once. The top ten hold about 2.4% of the sample.

Recombination linked TRBV5-1 to TRBJ2-7; the D gene is perhaps TRBD2, from 5 matching bases. The sequence was collected from an adult woman with stable Graves' hyperthyroidism. Input material: peripheral blood. DNA sequence: TGCGCCAGCAGCTTGGCCCCTTCCGGGGCCTACGAGCAGTACTTC. It is translated as CASSLAPSGAYEQYF.